One sample yielded the 32 T cell receptor beta chains listed below, sequenced in a study of blood T cell repertoires in COVID-19. Produced via immunoSEQ multiplex PCR; TCRdb's table is partial and in-frame only. The data contain roughly 290,000 clones, approximately 89% of them singletons. The sample taken for sequencing was peripheral blood. These receptor sequences come from a woman in her 50s who had recovered from COVID-19.

The chain is built from TRBV4-2 and TRBJ2-7, with a tentative D call TRBD2 (6 bases). The germline V gene encodes CDR1 LGHNA and CDR2 YNFKEQ. Trimming took 4 bases from V and 1 from J, leaving 8 bases between them. The length of the CDR3 is 13 residues. The CDR3 bases are TGTGCCAGCAGCCTAGCGGAATCCTACGAGCAGTACTTC. Its translation is CASSLAESYEQYF.

The CDR3 sequence is CASSTTIEQYF. The CDR3 bases are TGTGCCAGCAGCACGACTATCGAGCAGTACTTC. The rearrangement links TRBV3-1 (or the pseudogene TRBV3-2) to TRBJ2-7, with D possibly matching TRBD2 (5 bases). The V end lost 5 bases, the J end lost 6 bases, and 8 bases lay between the germline ends. CDR3 length: 11 residues. The germline V gene encodes CDR1 LGHDT and CDR2 YNNKEL (reference sequence).

The chain links TRBV19 to TRBJ2-7; D is ambiguous. Looked up from germline, CDR1 is LNHDA and CDR2 is SQIVND (reference sequence). The CDR3 runs to 16 residues. With 5 bases removed from V and 3 bases from J, the gap between germline ends came to 20 bases. CDR3 bases: TGTGCCAGTAGTGCCTCCCTAGTTCGGGTCGGCTACGAGCAGTACTTC. The encoded protein is CASSASLVRVGYEQYF.

This chain connects TRBV19 to TRBJ1-2; 8 bases are a match to TRBD1. The CDR3 loop spans 13 amino acids. CDR1 is LNHDA and CDR2 is SQIVND in the germline V gene (reference sequence). J was trimmed by 7 bases and V by 6 bases; bases with no gene match: 7. The CDR3: CASSLGQVFGYTF. CDR3 DNA sequence: TGTGCCAGTAGCCTGGGACAGGTATTTGGCTACACCTTC.

The chain joins TRBV30 to TRBJ2-1; tentative D call: TRBD1 (6 bases). CDR1 GTSNPN and CDR2 SVGIG come from the germline V gene (reference sequence). The CDR3 extends over 14 amino acids. The CDR3 DNA sequence: TGTGCTGGGGGCCACAGGCGGGCCTACAATGAGCAGTTCTTC. It yields the protein CAGGHRRAYNEQFF.

This clone was counted only a few times. V usage is TRBV18 and J usage is TRBJ2-7, with 8 bases aligning to TRBD1. Trimming removed 3 bases from V and 6 bases from J; junction bases left unmatched: 10. The CDR3 has 15 amino acids. Germline V CDR1 and CDR2: KGHSH, LQKENI. The CDR3 region has the DNA TGTGCCAGCTCACCCCCTGGGACAGGTCGGGGCGAGCAGTACTTC. This translates into CASSPPGTGRGEQYF.

This chain uses TRBV7-9 with TRBJ2-7; 7 nucleotides agree with TRBD2. Germline CDR1 SEHNR, CDR2 FQNEAQ (reference sequence). CDR3 length: 16 residues. J gave up 2 bases and V 6 bases, and 13 bases lay outside the gene matches. CDR3 DNA: TGTGCCAGCAGTTCCACCGCGCGGGAGAGGGCCTACGAGCAGTACTTC. Protein: CASSSTARERAYEQYF.

The chain recombines TRBV28 with TRBJ2-3, with 8 bases lining up with TRBD1. V lost 5 bases to trimming and J lost 4 bases; unmatched junction nucleotides: 14. The germline gives CDR1 MDHEN, CDR2 SYDVKM. The CDR3 consists of 17 residues. The DNA for the CDR3 is TGTGCCAGCAGTCACCGACTGACAGGGGTGTTCCCAGATACGCAGTATTTT. Its protein product is CASSHRLTGVFPDTQYF.

This clone was observed once. The rearrangement links TRBV7-9 to TRBJ1-5; D possibly corresponds to TRBD1 (6 bases). The germline V gene has CDR1 SEHNR and CDR2 FQNEAQ (reference sequence). This CDR3 is 15 amino acids long. V lost 2 bases and J 3 bases, leaving 11 bases between the germline ends. The CDR3 sequence: CASSLFAGVNQPQHF. CDR3 sequence (DNA): TGTGCCAGCAGCTTATTTGCAGGGGTCAATCAGCCCCAGCATTTT.

The chain combines TRBV18 with TRBJ2-3; D gene uncertain. This CDR3 has 14 amino acids. Germline loops: CDR1 KGHSH, CDR2 LQKENI. V lost 0 bases and J 5 bases, leaving 9 bases between the germline ends. The CDR3, as DNA: TGTGCCAGCTCACCACCGATGAGGCGAGATACGCAGTATTTT. Translation: CASSPPMRRDTQYF.

This clone was seen a handful of times. The rearrangement joins TRBV29-1 to TRBJ1-1; 8 nucleotides agree with TRBD1. Per the germline V gene, CDR1 is SQVTM and CDR2 is ANQGSEA. J gave up 3 bases and V 4 bases, and 4 bases lay outside the gene matches. The CDR3 totals 13 residues. The CDR3 sequence is CSVGTGMDTEAFF. The CDR3 DNA reads as TGCAGCGTTGGGACAGGGATGGACACTGAAGCTTTCTTT.

V and J are TRBV7-2 and TRBJ2-2; 10 bases line up with TRBD2. From germline, CDR1 is SGHTA and CDR2 FQGNSA. J gave up 6 bases and V 0 bases, and 1 base lay outside the gene matches. The CDR3 extends over 15 amino acids. The CDR3 nucleotides are TGTGCCAGCAGCTTAGCGGGACTAGCGCCCGGGGAGCTGTTTTTT. Amino acid sequence: CASSLAGLAPGELFF.

The rearrangement uses TRBV30 and TRBJ2-7, with TRBD1 as a possible D gene (6 bases). Germline CDR1 is GTSNPN and CDR2 is SVGIG (reference sequence). The CDR3 has 12 residues. Deletions cut 2 bases from V and 6 bases from J, with 11 bases between. CDR3 sequence reads: CAWSPTGFEQYF. DNA of the CDR3: TGTGCCTGGAGTCCAACAGGGTTCGAGCAGTACTTC.

V and J are TRBV18 and TRBJ1-1; D might be TRBD1 (5 bases). In germline, CDR1 is KGHSH, CDR2 LQKENI. This CDR3 region has 13 residues. V lost 2 bases and J lost 2, with 6 bases in between. DNA for the CDR3: TGTGCCAGCTCACCAACAGGAAACACTGAAGCTTTCTTT. Translated, it gives CASSPTGNTEAFF.

This clone occurred a few times. In DNA form, the CDR3 reads TGTGCCAGCAGCCCAACAGGGGAACAGAACACTGAAGCTTTCTTT. Amino acid sequence: CASSPTGEQNTEAFF. The chain joins TRBV7-9 to TRBJ1-1, with TRBD1 matching 7 bases. This CDR3 is 15 amino acids long. Germline V gene sequence: CDR1 SEHNR, CDR2 FQNEAQ (reference sequence). V trimming: 5 bases; J trimming: 1 base; junction bases outside the gene matches: 7.

Turning to this clone: The sample contains more than one DNA sequence encoding this CDR3. In DNA, the CDR3 is TGTGCCAGCAGTTTATCTGGGGAGGGCCAGCCCCAGCATTTT. Protein: CASSLSGEGQPQHF. The gene calls are TRBV27 and TRBJ1-5; no clear D gene. CDR1 and CDR2 from the germline V gene are MNHEY and SMNVEV (reference sequence). The CDR3 sequence is 14 residues long. The V gene lost 0 bases and the J gene lost 7 bases, with 10 bases spanning the gap.

The gene calls are TRBV4-3 and TRBJ1-2; no reliable D call. Germline loops: CDR1 LGHNA, CDR2 YSLEER. Trimming removed 3 bases at V and 5 bases at J, with 25 bases between. The CDR3 totals 18 residues. The CDR3 sequence: CASSHLLGSGPTTYGYTF. The CDR3 DNA reads TGCGCCAGCAGCCACTTACTAGGCTCCGGGCCCACCACGTATGGCTACACCTTC.

The chain combines TRBV7-2 with TRBJ2-2; 14 nucleotides line up with TRBD2. CDR3 length: 16 amino acids. Looked up from germline, CDR1 is SGHTA and CDR2 is FQGNSA. V lost 1 base and J lost 7; bases outside the gene matches: 2. The CDR3 DNA follows: TGTGCCAGCAGCTTAGGGACTAGCGGGGGGTTCGGGGAGCTGTTTTTT. This gives the protein CASSLGTSGGFGELFF.

The chain joins TRBV4-2 to TRBJ1-1; TRBD1 aligns across 8 bases. CDR1 is LGHNA and CDR2 is YNFKEQ in the germline V gene. J gave up 5 bases and V 1 base, and 21 bases lay outside the gene matches. The CDR3 covers 20 residues. This chain's CDR3 is CASSQVLKGSQGAKWTEAFF. The CDR3 region has the DNA TGTGCCAGCAGCCAAGTCTTAAAAGGAAGTCAGGGGGCAAAATGGACTGAAGCTTTCTTT.

The chain recombines TRBV5-4 with TRBJ2-2; perhaps TRBD1 as D (6 bases). Deletions cut 0 bases from V and 4 bases from J, with 13 bases between. Germline lookup yields CDR1 SGHNT and CDR2 YYREEE (reference sequence). This CDR3 has 16 amino acids. The CDR3 loop is CASSLAQGRFTGELFF. CDR3 in DNA: TGTGCCAGCAGCTTGGCACAGGGCCGTTTCACCGGGGAGCTGTTTTTT.

The chain employs TRBV19 and TRBJ2-2, with TRBD2 matching over 10 bases. The CDR3 contains 17 residues. Germline CDR1 reads LNHDA; CDR2 reads SQIVND (reference sequence). J lost 5 bases, V lost 0 bases, and 6 bases had no gene match. CDR3 residues: CASSIDRAGGLTGELFF. For the CDR3, the DNA is TGTGCCAGTAGTATAGATCGAGCGGGAGGGCTGACCGGGGAGCTGTTTTTT. Complete variable domain (other parts from reference TRBV19 and TRBJ2-2): DGGITQSPKYLFRKEGQNVTLSCEQNLNHDAMYWYRQDPGQGLRLIYYSQIVNDFQKGDIAEGYSVSREKKESFPLTVTSAQKNPTAFYLCASSIDRAGGLTGELFFGEGSRLTVL.

The rearrangement joins TRBV7-2 to TRBJ2-3; 10 nucleotides match TRBD1. Germline values: CDR1 SGHTA, CDR2 FQGNSA. The CDR3 loop spans 16 amino acids. J gave up 1 base and V 2 bases, and 3 bases lay outside the gene matches. For the CDR3, the DNA is TGTGCCAGCAGCTTAATGGGGACAGGGGGCACAGATACGCAGTATTTT. Translated: CASSLMGTGGTDTQYF.

The V call is TRBV12-3 or TRBV12-4, the J call TRBJ2-2; D gene ambiguous. This CDR3 region has 12 residues. V gave up 5 bases and J gave up 3 bases, with 4 bases separating them. CDR3 sequence: CASSPDTGELFF. Written as DNA, the CDR3 is TGTGCCAGCAGTCCTGACACCGGGGAGCTGTTTTTT.

This clone was detected a few times. This sequence joins TRBV28 and TRBJ1-5; D is ambiguous. Trimming took 2 bases from V and 2 from J, leaving 10 bases between them. Per germline, CDR1 MDHEN and CDR2 SYDVKM. The CDR3 extends over 15 amino acids. In DNA form, the CDR3 reads TGTGCCAGCAGTTTACCTTCTGAGGGCAATCAGCCCCAGCATTTT. Protein sequence: CASSLPSEGNQPQHF.

The V and J genes are TRBV10-2 and TRBJ2-7, with D possibly TRBD1 on 6 matching bases. Trimming took 2 bases from V and 6 from J, leaving 14 bases between them. The CDR3 consists of 14 residues. Per germline, CDR1 WSHSY and CDR2 SAAADI. CDR3 in DNA: TGCGCCAGCAGTGAGGGGGGCAGGGCGGGCGAGCAGTACTTC. Protein: CASSEGGRAGEQYF.

The chain couples TRBV19 to TRBJ1-5, with 11 bases lining up with TRBD1. The trim removed 7 bases at V and 7 bases at J, leaving 9 bases unmatched. Per the germline V gene, CDR1 is LNHDA and CDR2 is SQIVND (reference sequence). This CDR3 region has 15 residues. The CDR3, as DNA: TGTGCCAGTATGAGACCGGGACAGGGGGACCAGCCCCAGCATTTT. This codes for CASMRPGQGDQPQHF.

The chain links TRBV5-1 to TRBJ2-3, with D tentatively TRBD1 (7 bases). The length of the CDR3 is 14 residues. Germline loops: CDR1 SGHRS, CDR2 YFSETQ. Trimming stripped 4 bases from V and 5 bases from J, with 14 bases between. In nucleotides, the CDR3 is TGCGCCAGCAGCGAGGGGGCGCGGGGAGATACGCAGTATTTT. The encoded protein is CASSEGARGDTQYF.

The rearrangement links TRBV6-5 to TRBJ1-1, with D hard to call. V dropped 2 bases and J dropped 8 bases, with 15 bases sitting between them. The CDR3 is 14 residues long. Germline lookup yields CDR1 MNHEY and CDR2 SVGAGI. CDR3 region: CASSYNGGRSEAFF. The CDR3, as DNA: TGTGCCAGCAGTTACAACGGTGGGAGGTCAGAAGCTTTCTTT.

This chain connects TRBV3-1 (or the pseudogene TRBV3-2) to TRBJ2-5; D might be TRBD2 (5 bases). CDR1 is LGHDT, CDR2 YNNKEL, per germline (reference sequence). CDR3 length: 16 amino acids. V lost 0 bases and J lost 0, with 11 bases in between. This CDR3 reads CASSQDEDGDQETQYF. The CDR3 DNA reads as TGTGCCAGCAGCCAAGATGAGGACGGGGACCAAGAGACCCAGTACTTC.

The rearrangement uses TRBV20-1 and TRBJ2-7; D gene uncertain. Trimming took 3 bases from V and 11 from J, leaving 5 bases between them. The length of the CDR3 is 8 residues. Germline V gene lookup returns CDR1 DFQATT and CDR2 SNEGSKA (reference sequence). The CDR3 reads CSASSKYF. The CDR3 coding sequence is TGCAGTGCTAGTTCTAAGTACTTC.

This sequence joins TRBV19 and TRBJ1-6; 11 bases line up with TRBD1. This CDR3 comprises 15 residues. CDR1 LNHDA and CDR2 SQIVND come from the germline V gene (reference sequence). The ends lost 5 bases at V and 7 bases at J; junction bases unmatched: 4. The CDR3: CASSPGQGANSPLHF. The DNA for the CDR3 is TGTGCCAGTAGTCCAGGACAGGGGGCAAATTCACCCCTCCACTTT.

The chain combines TRBV27 with TRBJ2-3; D is possibly TRBD2 (5 bases). CDR3 length: 15 amino acids. From germline, CDR1 is MNHEY and CDR2 SMNVEV (reference sequence). V lost 7 bases, J lost 4 bases, and 18 bases lay in between. The DNA for the CDR3 is TGTGCCAGCAAGAGCGGTCTCCAGTTATCAGATACGCAGTATTTT. As protein: CASKSGLQLSDTQYF.